This TCR beta chain was captured by sequencing in a study of T cell clones after liver transplantation. Germline CDR1 is SGHTA and CDR2 is FQGNSA. The CDR3 length is 11 residues. V lost 7 bases, J lost 5 bases, and 8 bases lay in between. This clone was seen only a few times. Libraries were prepared by immunoSEQ multiplex PCR; TCRdb keeps only in-frame clonotypes and omits some of them. The data show 65,000 to 85,000 clones, around 84% seen once. The sequences come from CD4+ T cells from blood, collected 48 to 50 months after liver transplant. V and J are TRBV7-2 and TRBJ2-5; a weak D match, TRBD2 (6 bases). This TCR derives from a human patient who received a liver transplant. Some of the T cells may derive from the graft donor. The DNA for the CDR3 is TGTGCCAGCATGGAGGGTGAGACCCAGTACTTC. This translates into CASMEGETQYF.